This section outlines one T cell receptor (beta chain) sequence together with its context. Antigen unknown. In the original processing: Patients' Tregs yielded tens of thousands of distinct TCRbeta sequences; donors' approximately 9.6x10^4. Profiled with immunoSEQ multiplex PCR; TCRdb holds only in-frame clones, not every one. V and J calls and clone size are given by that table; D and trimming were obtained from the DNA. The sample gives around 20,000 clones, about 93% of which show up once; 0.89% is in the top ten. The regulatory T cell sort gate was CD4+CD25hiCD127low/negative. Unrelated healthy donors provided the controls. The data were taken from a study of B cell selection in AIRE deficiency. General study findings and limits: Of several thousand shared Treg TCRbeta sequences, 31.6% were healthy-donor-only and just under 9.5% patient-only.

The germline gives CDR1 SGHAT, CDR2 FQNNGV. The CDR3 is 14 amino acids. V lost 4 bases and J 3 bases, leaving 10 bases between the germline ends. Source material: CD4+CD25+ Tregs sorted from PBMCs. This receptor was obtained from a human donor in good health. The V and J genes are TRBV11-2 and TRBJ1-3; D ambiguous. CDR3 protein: CASSSPRIGNTIYF. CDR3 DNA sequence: TGTGCCAGCAGCTCCCCCCGGATTGGAAACACCATATATTTT.